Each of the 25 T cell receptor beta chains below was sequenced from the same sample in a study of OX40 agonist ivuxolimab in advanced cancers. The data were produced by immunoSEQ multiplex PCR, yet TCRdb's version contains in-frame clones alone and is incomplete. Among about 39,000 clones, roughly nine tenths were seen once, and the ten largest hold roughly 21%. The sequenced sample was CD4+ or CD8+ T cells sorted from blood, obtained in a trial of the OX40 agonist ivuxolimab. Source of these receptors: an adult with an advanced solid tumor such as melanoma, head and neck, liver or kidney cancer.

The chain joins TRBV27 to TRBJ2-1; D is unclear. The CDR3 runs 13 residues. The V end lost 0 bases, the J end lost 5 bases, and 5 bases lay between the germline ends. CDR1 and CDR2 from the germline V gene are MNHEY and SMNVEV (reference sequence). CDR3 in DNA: TGTGCCAGCAGTTTATCGCCTGACAATGAGCAGTTCTTC. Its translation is CASSLSPDNEQFF.

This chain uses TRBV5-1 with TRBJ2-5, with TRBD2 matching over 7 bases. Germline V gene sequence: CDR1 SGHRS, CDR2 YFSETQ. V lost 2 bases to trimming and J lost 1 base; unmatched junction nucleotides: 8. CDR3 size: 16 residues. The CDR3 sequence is CASSFRNSGFQETQYF. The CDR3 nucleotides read TGCGCCAGCAGCTTTCGGAATAGCGGGTTCCAAGAGACCCAGTACTTC.

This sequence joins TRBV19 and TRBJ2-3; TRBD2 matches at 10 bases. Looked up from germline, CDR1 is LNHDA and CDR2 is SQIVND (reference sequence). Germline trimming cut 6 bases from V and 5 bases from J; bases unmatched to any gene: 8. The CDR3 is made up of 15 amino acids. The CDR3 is CASSWTASGRDTQYF. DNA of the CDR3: TGTGCCAGTAGCTGGACGGCTAGCGGGAGAGATACGCAGTATTTT.

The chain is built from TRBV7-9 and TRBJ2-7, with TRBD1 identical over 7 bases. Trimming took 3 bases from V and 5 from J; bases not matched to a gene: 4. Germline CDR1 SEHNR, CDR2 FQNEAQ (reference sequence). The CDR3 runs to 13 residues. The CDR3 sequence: CASSFTGAHEQYF. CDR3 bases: TGTGCCAGCAGCTTTACAGGGGCCCACGAGCAGTACTTC.

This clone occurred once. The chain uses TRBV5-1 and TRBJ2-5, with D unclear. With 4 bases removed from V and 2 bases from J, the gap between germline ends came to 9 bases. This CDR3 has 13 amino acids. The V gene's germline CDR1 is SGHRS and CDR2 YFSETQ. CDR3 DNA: TGCGCCAGCAGCAGGAAGGGTCAAGAGACCCAGTACTTC. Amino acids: CASSRKGQETQYF. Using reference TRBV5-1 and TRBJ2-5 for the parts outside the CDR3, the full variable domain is KAGVTQTPRYLIKTRGQQVTLSCSPISGHRSVSWYQQTPGQGLQFLFEYFSETQRNKGNFPGRFSGRQFSNSRSEMNVSTLELGDSALYLCASSRKGQETQYFGPGTRLLVL.

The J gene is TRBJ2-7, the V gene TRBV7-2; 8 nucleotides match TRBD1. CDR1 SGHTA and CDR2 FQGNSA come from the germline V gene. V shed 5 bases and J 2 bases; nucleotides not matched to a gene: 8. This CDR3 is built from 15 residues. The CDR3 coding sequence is TGTGCCAGCAGCGGCCGACAGGGGACCCCCTACGAGCAGTACTTC. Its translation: CASSGRQGTPYEQYF.

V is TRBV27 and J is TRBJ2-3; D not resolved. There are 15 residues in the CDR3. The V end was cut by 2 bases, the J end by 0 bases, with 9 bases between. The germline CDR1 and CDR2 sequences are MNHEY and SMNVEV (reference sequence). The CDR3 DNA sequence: TGTGCCAGCAGTTTAATATCCACGAGCACAGATACGCAGTATTTT. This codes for CASSLISTSTDTQYF.

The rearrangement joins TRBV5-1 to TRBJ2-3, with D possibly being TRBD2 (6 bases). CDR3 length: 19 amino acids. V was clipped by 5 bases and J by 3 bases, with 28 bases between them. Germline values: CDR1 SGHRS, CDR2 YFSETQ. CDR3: CASRRGRDNGWRDTDTQYF. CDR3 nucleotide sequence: TGCGCCAGCAGGCGCGGGCGGGATAATGGATGGAGGGATACAGATACGCAGTATTTT.

The CDR3 loop reads CASSSRTVSTDTQYF. The DNA of the CDR3 is TGTGCCAGCAGCTCCCGGACAGTTAGCACAGATACGCAGTATTTT. The rearrangement joins TRBV9 to TRBJ2-3; a possible D gene is TRBD1 (6 bases). The CDR3 sequence is 15 residues long. Trimming left V 4 bases short and J 0 bases short, with 12 bases between. Germline loops: CDR1 SGDLS, CDR2 YYNGEE.

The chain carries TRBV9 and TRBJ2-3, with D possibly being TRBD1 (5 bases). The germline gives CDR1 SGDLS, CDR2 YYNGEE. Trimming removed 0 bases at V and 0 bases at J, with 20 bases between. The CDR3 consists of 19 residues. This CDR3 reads CASSVGPFLGAASTDTQYF. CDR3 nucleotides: TGTGCCAGCAGCGTAGGTCCCTTCCTAGGGGCGGCTAGCACAGATACGCAGTATTTT.

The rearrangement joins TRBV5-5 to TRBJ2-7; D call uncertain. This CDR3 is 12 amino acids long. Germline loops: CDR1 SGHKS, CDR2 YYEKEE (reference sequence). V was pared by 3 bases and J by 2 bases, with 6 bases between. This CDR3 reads CASSSAAYEQYF. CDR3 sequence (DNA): TGTGCCAGCAGCTCCGCTGCCTACGAGCAGTACTTC.

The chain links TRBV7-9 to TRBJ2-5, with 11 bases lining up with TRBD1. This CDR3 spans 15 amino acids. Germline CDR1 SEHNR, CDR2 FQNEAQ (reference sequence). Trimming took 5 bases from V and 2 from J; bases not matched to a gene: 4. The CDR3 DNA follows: TGTGCCAGCAGCCGGGACAGGGGGGTTCAAGAGACCCAGTACTTC. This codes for CASSRDRGVQETQYF.

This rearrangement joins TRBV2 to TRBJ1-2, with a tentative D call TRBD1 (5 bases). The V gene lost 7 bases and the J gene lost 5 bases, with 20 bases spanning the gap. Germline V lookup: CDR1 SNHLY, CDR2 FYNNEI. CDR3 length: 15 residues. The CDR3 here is CASTEVTLGPYGYTF. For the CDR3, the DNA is TGTGCCAGCACCGAAGTTACTCTGGGGCCTTATGGCTACACCTTC.

Here the CDR3 reads CASSPGRAGELFF. The CDR3 DNA reads as TGTGCCAGCAGTCCGGGGAGGGCCGGGGAGCTGTTTTTT. The chain carries TRBV2 and TRBJ2-2; 7 bases match TRBD2. CDR3 length: 13 amino acids. The V and J ends lost 5 bases and 6 bases, in that order; junction bases with no gene match: 3. Germline V CDR1 and CDR2: SNHLY, FYNNEI.

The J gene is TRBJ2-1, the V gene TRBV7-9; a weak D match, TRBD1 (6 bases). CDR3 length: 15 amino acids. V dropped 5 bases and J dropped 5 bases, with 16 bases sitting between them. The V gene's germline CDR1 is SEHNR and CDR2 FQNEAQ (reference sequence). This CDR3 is CASSPVRAGDNEQFF. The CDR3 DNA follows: TGTGCCAGCAGCCCCGTCCGCGCAGGGGACAATGAGCAGTTCTTC.

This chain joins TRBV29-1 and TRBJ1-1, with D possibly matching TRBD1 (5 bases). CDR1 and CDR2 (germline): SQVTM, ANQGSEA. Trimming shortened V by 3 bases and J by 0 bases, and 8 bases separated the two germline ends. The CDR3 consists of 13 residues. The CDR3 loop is CSVDQGLNTEAFF. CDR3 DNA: TGCAGCGTTGATCAGGGATTGAACACTGAAGCTTTCTTT.

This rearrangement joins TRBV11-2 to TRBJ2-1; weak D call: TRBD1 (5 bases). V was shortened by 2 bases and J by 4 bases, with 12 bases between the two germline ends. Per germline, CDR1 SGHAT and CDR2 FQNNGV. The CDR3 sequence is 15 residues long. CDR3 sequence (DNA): TGTGCCAGCAGCTTACAGGGCGGTTTATACAATGAGCAGTTCTTC. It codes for CASSLQGGLYNEQFF.

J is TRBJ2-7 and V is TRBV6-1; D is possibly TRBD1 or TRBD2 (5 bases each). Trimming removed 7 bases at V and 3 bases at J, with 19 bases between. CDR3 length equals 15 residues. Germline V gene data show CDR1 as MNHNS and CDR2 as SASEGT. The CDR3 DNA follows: TGTGCCAGCACTAAAAGGGACGGACTTCTCTACGAGCAGTACTTC. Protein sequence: CASTKRDGLLYEQYF.

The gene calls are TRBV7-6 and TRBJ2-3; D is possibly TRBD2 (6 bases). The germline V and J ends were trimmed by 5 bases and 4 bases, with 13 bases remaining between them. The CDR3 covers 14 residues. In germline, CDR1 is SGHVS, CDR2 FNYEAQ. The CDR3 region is CASSPEGYPDTQYF. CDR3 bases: TGTGCCAGCAGCCCGGAGGGGTATCCAGATACGCAGTATTTT.

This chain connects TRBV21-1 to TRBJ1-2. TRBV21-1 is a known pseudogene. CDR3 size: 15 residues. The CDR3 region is CASRKWGGLNYGYTF. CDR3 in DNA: TGTGCCAGCAGAAAATGGGGGGGACTCAACTATGGCTACACCTTC.

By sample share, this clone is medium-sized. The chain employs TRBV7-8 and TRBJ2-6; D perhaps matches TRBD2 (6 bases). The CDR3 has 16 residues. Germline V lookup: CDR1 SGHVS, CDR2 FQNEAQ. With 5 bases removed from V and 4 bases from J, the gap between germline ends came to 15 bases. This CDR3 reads CASSVGGITGANVLTF. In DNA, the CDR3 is TGTGCCAGCAGCGTCGGGGGAATAACAGGGGCCAACGTCCTGACTTTC.

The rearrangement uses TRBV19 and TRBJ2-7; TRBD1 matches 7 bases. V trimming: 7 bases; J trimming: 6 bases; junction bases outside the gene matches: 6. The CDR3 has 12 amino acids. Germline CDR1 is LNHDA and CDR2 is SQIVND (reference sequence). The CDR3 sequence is CASTYAGGEQYF. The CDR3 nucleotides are TGTGCCAGTACCTATGCAGGGGGCGAGCAGTACTTC.

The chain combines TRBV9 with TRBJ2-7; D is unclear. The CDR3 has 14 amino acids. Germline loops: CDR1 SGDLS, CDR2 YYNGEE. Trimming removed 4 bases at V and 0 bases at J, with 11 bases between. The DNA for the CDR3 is TGTGCCAGCAGCTCAGCCGCTAACTCCTACGAGCAGTACTTC. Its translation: CASSSAANSYEQYF.

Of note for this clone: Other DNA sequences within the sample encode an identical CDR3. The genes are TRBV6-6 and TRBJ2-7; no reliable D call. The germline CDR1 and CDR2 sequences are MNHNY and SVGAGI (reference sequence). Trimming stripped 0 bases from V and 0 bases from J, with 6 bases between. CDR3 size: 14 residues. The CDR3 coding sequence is TGTGCCAGCAGTTACTCGGGTAGCTCCTACGAGCAGTACTTC. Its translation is CASSYSGSSYEQYF.

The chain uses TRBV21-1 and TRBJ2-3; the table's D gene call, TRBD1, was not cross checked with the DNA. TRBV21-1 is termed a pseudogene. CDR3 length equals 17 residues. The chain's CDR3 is CASSKGRTGLCADTQYF. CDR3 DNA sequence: TGTGCCAGCAGCAAAGGGCGGACAGGGTTGTGTGCAGATACGCAGTATTTT.